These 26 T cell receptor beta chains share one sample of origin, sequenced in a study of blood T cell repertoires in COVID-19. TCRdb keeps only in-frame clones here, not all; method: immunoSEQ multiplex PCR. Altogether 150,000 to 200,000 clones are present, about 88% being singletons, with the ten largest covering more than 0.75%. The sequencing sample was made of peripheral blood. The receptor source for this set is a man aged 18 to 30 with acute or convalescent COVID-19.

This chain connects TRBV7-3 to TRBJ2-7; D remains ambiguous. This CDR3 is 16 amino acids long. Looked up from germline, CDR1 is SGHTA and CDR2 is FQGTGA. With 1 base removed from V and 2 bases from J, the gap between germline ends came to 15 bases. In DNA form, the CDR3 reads TGTGCCAGCAGCTTAAAGAAGAGAAGCATTCCCTACGAGCAGTACGTC. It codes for CASSLKKRSIPYEQYV.

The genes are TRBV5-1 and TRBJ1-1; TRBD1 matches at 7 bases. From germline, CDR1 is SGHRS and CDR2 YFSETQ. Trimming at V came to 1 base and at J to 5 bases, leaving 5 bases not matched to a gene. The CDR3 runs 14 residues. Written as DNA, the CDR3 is TGCGCCAGCAGCTTGCCGTCAGGGGGTACTGAAGCTTTCTTT. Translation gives CASSLPSGGTEAFF.

Written as DNA, the CDR3 is TGTGCCTGGGCCGGACAGGGCAATCAGCCCCAGCATTTT. This codes for CAWAGQGNQPQHF. The chain uses TRBV30 and TRBJ1-5, with 7 nucleotides matching TRBD1. CDR3 size: 13 residues. The germline CDR1 and CDR2 sequences are GTSNPN and SVGIG (reference sequence). V shed 5 bases and J 2 bases; nucleotides not matched to a gene: 3.

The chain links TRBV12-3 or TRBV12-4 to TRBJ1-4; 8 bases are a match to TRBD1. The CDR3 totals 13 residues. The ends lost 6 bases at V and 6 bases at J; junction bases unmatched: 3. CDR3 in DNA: TGTGCCAGCAGGCAGGGGGCCCATGAAAAACTGTTTTTT. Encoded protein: CASRQGAHEKLFF.

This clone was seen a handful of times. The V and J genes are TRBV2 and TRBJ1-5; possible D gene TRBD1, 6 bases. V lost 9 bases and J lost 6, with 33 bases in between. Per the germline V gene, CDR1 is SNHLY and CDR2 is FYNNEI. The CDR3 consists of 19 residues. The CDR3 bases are TGTGCCAGAACCCAATTTACGGGACACTGGCTTTTAGATTTTCAGCCCCAGCATTTT. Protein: CARTQFTGHWLLDFQPQHF.

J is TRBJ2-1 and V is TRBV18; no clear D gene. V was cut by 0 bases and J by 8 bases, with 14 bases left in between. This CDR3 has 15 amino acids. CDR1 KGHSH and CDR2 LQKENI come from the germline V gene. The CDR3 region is CASSPPPVERDEQFF. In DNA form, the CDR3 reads TGTGCCAGCTCACCACCACCGGTGGAACGGGATGAGCAGTTCTTC. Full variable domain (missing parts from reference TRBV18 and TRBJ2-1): NAGVMQNPRHLVRRRGQEARLRCSPMKGHSHVYWYRQLPEEGLKFMVYLQKENIIDESGMPKERFSAEFPKEGPSILRIQQVVRGDSAAYFCASSPPPVERDEQFFGPGTRLTVL.

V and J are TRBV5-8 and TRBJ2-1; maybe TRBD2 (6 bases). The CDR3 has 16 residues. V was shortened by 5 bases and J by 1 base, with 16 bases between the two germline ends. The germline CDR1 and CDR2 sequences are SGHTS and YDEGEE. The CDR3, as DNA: TGTGCCAGCAGGTGGGACTCCACGCGTTCCTACAATGAGCAGTTCTTC. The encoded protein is CASRWDSTRSYNEQFF.

The CDR3 region is CASGLGQGGEQYF. The CDR3 DNA is TGTGCTAGTGGTTTGGGACAGGGGGGCGAGCAGTACTTC. V gene TRBV12-5 combines with J gene TRBJ2-7; 9 bases are a match to TRBD1. J lost 6 bases, V lost 1 base, and 1 base had no gene match. The CDR3 totals 13 residues. Germline V gives CDR1 LGHNT, CDR2 FRNRAP.

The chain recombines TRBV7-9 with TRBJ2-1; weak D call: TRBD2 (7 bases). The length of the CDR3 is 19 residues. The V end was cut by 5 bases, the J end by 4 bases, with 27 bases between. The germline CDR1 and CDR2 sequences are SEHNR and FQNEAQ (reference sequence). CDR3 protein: CASSHTPRETGGLYNEQFF. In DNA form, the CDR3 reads TGTGCCAGCAGCCATACTCCTCGGGAAACGGGGGGCCTTTACAATGAGCAGTTCTTC.

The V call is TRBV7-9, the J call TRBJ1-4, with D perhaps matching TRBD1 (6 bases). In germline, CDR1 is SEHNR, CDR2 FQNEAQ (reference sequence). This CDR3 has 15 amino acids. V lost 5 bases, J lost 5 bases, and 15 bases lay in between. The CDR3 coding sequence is TGTGCCAGCAGCCCTAAAGGGGGGGTGAATGAAAAACTGTTTTTT. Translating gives CASSPKGGVNEKLFF.

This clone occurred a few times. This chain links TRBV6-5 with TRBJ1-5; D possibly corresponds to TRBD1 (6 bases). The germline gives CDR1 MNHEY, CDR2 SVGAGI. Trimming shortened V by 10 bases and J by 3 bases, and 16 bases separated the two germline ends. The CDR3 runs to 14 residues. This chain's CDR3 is CATKGRQDNQPQHF. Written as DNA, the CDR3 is TGTGCCACCAAAGGGCGACAGGACAATCAGCCCCAGCATTTT.

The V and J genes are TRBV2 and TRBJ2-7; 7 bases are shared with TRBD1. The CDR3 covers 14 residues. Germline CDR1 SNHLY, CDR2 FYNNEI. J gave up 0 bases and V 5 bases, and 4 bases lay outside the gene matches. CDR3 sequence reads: CASSPGTASYEQYV. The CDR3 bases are TGTGCCAGCAGTCCCGGGACAGCCTCCTACGAGCAGTACGTC.

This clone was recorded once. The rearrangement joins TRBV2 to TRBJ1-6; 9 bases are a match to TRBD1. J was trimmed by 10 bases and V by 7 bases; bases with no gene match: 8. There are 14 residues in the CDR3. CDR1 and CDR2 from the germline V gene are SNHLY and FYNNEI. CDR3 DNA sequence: TGTGCCAGCAATTCCGGGACAGGGTCATCACCCCTCCACTTT. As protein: CASNSGTGSSPLHF.

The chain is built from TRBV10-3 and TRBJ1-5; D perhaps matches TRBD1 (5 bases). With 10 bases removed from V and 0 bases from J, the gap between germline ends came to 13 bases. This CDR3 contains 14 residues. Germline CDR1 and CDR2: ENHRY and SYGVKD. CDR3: CATFDSNSNQPQHF. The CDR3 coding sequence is TGTGCCACCTTCGACAGCAATAGCAATCAGCCCCAGCATTTT.

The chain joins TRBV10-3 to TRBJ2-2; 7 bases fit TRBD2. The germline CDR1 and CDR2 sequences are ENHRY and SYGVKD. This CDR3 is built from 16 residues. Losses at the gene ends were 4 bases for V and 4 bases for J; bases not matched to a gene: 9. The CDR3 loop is CAISGAQTSLTGELFF. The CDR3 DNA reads TGTGCCATCAGTGGGGCCCAGACTAGCCTCACCGGGGAGCTGTTTTTT.

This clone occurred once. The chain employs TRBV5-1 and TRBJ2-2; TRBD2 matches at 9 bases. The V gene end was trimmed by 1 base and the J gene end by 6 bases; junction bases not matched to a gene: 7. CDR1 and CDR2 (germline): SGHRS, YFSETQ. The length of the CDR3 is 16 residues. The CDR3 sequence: CASSLRGGGAPGELFF. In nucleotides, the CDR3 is TGCGCCAGCAGCTTGCGAGGCGGGGGGGCCCCCGGGGAGCTGTTTTTT.

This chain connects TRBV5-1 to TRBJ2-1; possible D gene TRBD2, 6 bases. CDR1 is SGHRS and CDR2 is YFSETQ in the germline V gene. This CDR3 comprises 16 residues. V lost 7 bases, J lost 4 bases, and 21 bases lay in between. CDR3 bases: TGCGCCAGCCGTTCATCGGGGACTTCATCTTACAATGAGCAGTTCTTC. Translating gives CASRSSGTSSYNEQFF.

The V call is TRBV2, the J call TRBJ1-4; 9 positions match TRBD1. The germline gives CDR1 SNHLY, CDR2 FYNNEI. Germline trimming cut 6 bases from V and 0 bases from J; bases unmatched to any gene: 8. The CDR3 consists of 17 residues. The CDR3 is CASRRTGVVATNEKLFF. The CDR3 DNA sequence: TGTGCCAGCAGAAGGACAGGGGTTGTTGCAACTAATGAAAAACTGTTTTTT.

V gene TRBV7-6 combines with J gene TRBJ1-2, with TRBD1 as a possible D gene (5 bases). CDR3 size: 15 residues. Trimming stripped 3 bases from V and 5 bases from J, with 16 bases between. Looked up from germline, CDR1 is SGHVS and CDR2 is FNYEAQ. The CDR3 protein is CASSFGRGGLYGYTF. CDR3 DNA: TGTGCCAGCAGCTTTGGTCGCGGGGGATTGTATGGCTACACCTTC.

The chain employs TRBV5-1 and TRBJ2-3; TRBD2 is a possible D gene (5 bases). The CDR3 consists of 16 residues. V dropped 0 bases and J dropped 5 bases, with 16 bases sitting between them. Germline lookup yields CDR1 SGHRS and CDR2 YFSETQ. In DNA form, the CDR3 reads TGCGCCAGCAGCTTGGAGGGCGCGGGTAGTAAAGATACGCAGTATTTT. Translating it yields CASSLEGAGSKDTQYF.

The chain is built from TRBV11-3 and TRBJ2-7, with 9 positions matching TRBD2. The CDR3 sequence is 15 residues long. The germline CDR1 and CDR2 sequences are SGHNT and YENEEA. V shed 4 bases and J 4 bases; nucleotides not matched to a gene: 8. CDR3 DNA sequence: TGTGCCAGCAGCTACAATAGCGGGGGTGGGTACGAGCAGTACTTC. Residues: CASSYNSGGGYEQYF.

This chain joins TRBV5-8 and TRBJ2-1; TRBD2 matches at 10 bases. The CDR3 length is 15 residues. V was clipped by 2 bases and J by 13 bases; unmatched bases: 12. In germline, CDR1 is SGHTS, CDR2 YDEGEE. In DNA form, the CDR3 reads TGTGCCAGCAGCTTAGGGACTAGCGCCGGAATGAACCAGTTCTTC. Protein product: CASSLGTSAGMNQFF. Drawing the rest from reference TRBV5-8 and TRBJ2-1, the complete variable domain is EAGVTQSPTHLIKTRGQQATLRCSPISGHTSVYWYQQALGLGLQFLLWYDEGEERNRGNFPPRFSGRQFPNYSSELNVNALELEDSALYLCASSLGTSAGMNQFFGPGTRLTVL.

CDR3 DNA sequence: TGTGCCAGCAGCCGAGGGCGGGACTCAATGGGGGGCAATCAGCCCCAGCATTTT. Translated, it gives CASSRGRDSMGGNQPQHF. This rearrangement joins TRBV5-6 to TRBJ1-5; TRBD1 might be the D (5 bases). Germline loops: CDR1 SGHDT, CDR2 YYEEEE. Trimming removed 4 bases from V and 2 bases from J, with 22 bases in between. The CDR3 consists of 18 residues.

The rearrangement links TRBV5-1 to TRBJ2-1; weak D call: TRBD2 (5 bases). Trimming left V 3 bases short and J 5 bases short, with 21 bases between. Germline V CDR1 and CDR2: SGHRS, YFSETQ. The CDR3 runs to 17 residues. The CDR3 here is CASSSNIIARGNNEQFF. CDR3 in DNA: TGCGCCAGCAGCTCAAATATAATCGCCCGGGGTAACAATGAGCAGTTCTTC.

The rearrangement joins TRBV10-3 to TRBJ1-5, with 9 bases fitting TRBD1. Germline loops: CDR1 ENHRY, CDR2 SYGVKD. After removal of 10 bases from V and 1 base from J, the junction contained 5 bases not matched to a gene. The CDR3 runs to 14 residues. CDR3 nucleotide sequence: TGTGCCACCGGACAGGGGACCAGCAATCAGCCCCAGCATTTT. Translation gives CATGQGTSNQPQHF.

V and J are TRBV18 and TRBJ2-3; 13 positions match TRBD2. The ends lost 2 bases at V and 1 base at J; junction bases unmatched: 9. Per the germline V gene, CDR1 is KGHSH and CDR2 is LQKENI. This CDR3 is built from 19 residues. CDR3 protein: CASSPRLGTSGDRTDTQYF. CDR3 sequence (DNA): TGTGCCAGCTCACCAAGATTGGGGACTAGCGGGGATCGCACAGATACGCAGTATTTT. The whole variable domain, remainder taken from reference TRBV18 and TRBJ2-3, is NAGVMQNPRHLVRRRGQEARLRCSPMKGHSHVYWYRQLPEEGLKFMVYLQKENIIDESGMPKERFSAEFPKEGPSILRIQQVVRGDSAAYFCASSPRLGTSGDRTDTQYFGPGTRLTVL.